This T cell receptor beta chain was recorded in a study of vaccination and CD4 T cells after COVID-19 (dated by TCRdb to between 2021 and 2024). Regarding the research as a whole: Every convalescent patient had a positive nasal swab PCR test for SARS-CoV-2, with mild disease in under ten patients and severe disease in one. The convalescent cohort included six males and four females, with two Hispanic individuals, seven Caucasians, two Asians and one multiracial person. Two doses of either the Pfizer-BioNTech BNT162b2 vaccine (n=8) or the Moderna mRNA-1273 vaccine (n=2) were administered to participants. Post-COVID blood samples were collected from convalescent patients a median of about 92 days after diagnosis, with a range of about 35 to 161 days. Post-vaccine blood samples were obtained a median of around 74 days after the second vaccine dose, with a range of roughly 14 to 241 days. The cultures were stimulated with overlapping spike peptide pools from SARS-CoV-2 and from the common cold coronaviruses HCoV-NL63, HCoV-OC43 and HCoV-229E. As controls, cultures received a CEFX viral epitope pool (the positive control), an HIV-1 Nef peptide pool (the negative control), or no peptide at all. In under twelve COVID-19 convalescent patients and a handful of infection-naive healthy vaccine recipients, researchers compared the spike-specific CD4+ TCR repertoire from before mRNA vaccination with the repertoire from after.

The library relied on PCR. DNA from cultured CD4+ T cells underwent TCR sequencing with the Oncomine TCR Beta short-read assay at the Johns Hopkins FTIC core. Genomic DNA was extracted from the cultured CD4+ T cells with the QIAamp micro DNA kit. The Oncomine TCR Beta libraries from cultured CD4+ T cells were pooled using unique dual indexes and then sequenced on an Illumina iSeq 100. The authors processed their data as follows. Non-productive sequences were filtered out, and CDR3s that did not start with C, did not end with F or W, or were shorter than 7 amino acids were discarded. The MANAFEST web application identified antigen-specific clonotypes by comparing peptide-stimulated wells against reference wells and other culture wells. For a clone to be called positive, the clone needed an FDR below 0.05, an odds ratio above 5, and a productive frequency above 0.1% in at least two of three replicate wells. Clonotypes that were significantly expanded in both SARS-CoV-2 spike wells and at least one common cold coronavirus spike condition were defined as cross-reactive. Similarity between CDR3 sequences was evaluated in R version 3.6.1 using Levenshtein distances (stringdist) and unrooted phylogenetic trees (ape). TCRdb handled the public reads itself, with Q25 trimming in fastp and clone calling in MiXCR, and kept productive beta chains. Merged by CDR3 protein, the rows form single entries marked with the most common genes and DNA. TCRdb assigned the V and J calls; the authors' analysis was not used. This sample is represented by under 20,000 distinct CDR3 sequences; 58% of them were singletons. The ten biggest clones cover more than 10% of the sample.

Concerning this clonotype itself: The antigen this receptor binds is unknown. Nothing much larger sits one base from this clone, and base qualities are not available.

What the research found in general, with its limitations: Relatively few convalescent patients were included in the study, and early timepoints after natural infection were not analyzed. Among the post-vaccine SARS-CoV-2-reactive clones in convalescent patients, a median approximately 86% showed up only after vaccination, which suggests vaccine-specific priming. Although the median number of SARS-CoV-2-reactive clonotypes went up from approximately 20 after infection to 38 after vaccination, the increase was not significant. Nearly all vaccine-specific clones in convalescent patients (304 of 307) were mono-reactive for SARS-CoV-2 spike rather than cross-reactive with common cold coronaviruses.

Taken from the germline V gene, the CDR1 and CDR2 loops are SGHNT and YENEEA. The junction shows trimming of 7 bases on V and 3 bases on J, plus 12 bases between the germline ends. The CDR3 has 13 amino acids, counting the end cysteine and phenylalanine. The sequence is cut down to CDR3 DNA, 39 bases in frame from base 1. Sample treatment or condition, as interpreted from the label and publication: approximately 10-day PBMC culture with coronavirus spike peptide pools or control peptides (ViraFEST assay). The ViraFEST assay was used in the study, in which antigen-specific T cells were expanded with peptide pools and expanded clonotypes were subsequently identified by TCR sequencing. The convalescent patients' positive SARS-CoV-2 PCR tests fell between March and December 2020, which was before the Alpha, Beta and Delta variants emerged in the United States. Each well held around 2 million PBMCs cultured in IMDM containing about 5% human AB serum and around 10 IU/ml IL-2, with about 9.4 ug/ml peptide pools added. On days 3 and 7, half of the culture medium was replaced with fresh IL-2-containing medium. After roughly 9 days of culture, CD4+ T cells were isolated by negative selection with the EasySep CD4+ T cell isolation kit. Ficoll-Paque Plus gradient centrifugation was used to isolate PBMCs from whole blood, and the isolated PBMCs were then either used fresh or cryopreserved at -140C. Culture conditions were generally each tested in triplicate wells.

This clonotype was sampled from a human donor who had recovered from COVID-19. The receptor chain draws on TRBV11-3 and TRBJ1-2; the D gene cannot be resolved reliably. Sequenced sample: CD4+ T cells from blood, cultured in vitro. The DNA is as follows: TGTGCCAGCACTAAGGACGGGGACTATGGCTACACCTTC. This yields the protein CASTKDGDYGYTF.